The clone carrying this T cell receptor (beta chain) was detected only a few times. This record comes from a study of blood T cell repertoires in COVID-19. Profiling relied on immunoSEQ multiplex PCR, and the TCRdb table lists in-frame clones only, not all of them. The profile shows 300,000 to 450,000 clones, 88% of them singletons. Per the germline V gene, CDR1 is SEHNR and CDR2 is FQNEAQ (reference sequence). Losses at the gene ends were 3 bases for V and 7 bases for J; bases not matched to a gene: 9. This CDR3 has 15 residues. This rearrangement joins TRBV7-9 to TRBJ1-2, with 9 bases identical to TRBD1. Sequenced sample: PBMCs or T cells enriched from blood (not recorded which). This receptor was taken from a woman between 18 and 30 years old who had recovered from COVID-19. In DNA, the CDR3 is TGTGCCAGCAGCTTTGCGGGACAGGGAGTAGTTGGCTACACCTTC. Protein sequence: CASSFAGQGVVGYTF.